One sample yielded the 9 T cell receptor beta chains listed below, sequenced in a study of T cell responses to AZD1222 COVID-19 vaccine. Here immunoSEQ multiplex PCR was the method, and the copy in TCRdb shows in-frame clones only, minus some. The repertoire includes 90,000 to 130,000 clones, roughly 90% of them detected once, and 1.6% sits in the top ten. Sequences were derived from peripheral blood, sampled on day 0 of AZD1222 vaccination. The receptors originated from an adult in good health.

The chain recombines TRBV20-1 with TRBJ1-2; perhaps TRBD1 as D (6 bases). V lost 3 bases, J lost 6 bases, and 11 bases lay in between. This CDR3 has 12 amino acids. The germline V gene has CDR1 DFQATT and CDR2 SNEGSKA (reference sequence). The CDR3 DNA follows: TGCAGTGCTAGTGGACAGAAAGATGGCTACACCTTC. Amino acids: CSASGQKDGYTF.

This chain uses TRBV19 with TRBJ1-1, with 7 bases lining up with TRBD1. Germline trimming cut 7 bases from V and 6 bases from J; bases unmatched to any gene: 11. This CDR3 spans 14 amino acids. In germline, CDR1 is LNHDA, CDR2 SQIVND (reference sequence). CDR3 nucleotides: TGTGCCAGTACCCCTCGGACGGGGACAGCTGAAGCTTTCTTT. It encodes CASTPRTGTAEAFF.

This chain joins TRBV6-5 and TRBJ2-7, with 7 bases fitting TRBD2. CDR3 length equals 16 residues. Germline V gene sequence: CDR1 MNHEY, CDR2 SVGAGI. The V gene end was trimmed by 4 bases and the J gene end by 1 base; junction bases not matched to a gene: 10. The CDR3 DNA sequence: TGTGCCAGCAGTTCCCGACGAGCGGGGCCATCCTACGAGCAGTACTTC. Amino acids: CASSSRRAGPSYEQYF.

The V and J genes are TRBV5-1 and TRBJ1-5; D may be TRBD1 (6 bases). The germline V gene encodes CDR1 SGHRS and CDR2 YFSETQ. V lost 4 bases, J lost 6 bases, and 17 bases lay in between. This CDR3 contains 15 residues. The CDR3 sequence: CASSAGTGSGQPQHF. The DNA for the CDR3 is TGCGCCAGCAGCGCGGGCACAGGGTCTGGTCAGCCCCAGCATTTT.

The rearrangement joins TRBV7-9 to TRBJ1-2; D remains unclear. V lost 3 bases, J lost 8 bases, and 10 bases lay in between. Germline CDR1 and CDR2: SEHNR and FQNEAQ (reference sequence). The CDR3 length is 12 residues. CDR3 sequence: CASSFRAAGYTF. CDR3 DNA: TGTGCCAGCAGCTTTAGGGCCGCCGGCTACACCTTC.

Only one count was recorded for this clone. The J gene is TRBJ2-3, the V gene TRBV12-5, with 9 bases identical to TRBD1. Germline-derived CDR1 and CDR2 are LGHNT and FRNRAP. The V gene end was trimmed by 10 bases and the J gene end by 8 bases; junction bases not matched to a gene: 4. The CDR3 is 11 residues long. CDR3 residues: CATKTGGTQYF. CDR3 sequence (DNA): TGTGCTACAAAGACAGGGGGTACGCAGTATTTT.

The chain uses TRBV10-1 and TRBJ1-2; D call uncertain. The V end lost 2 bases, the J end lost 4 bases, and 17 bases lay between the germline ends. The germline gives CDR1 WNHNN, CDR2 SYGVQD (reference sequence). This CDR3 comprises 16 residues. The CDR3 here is CASSETPSGKVYGYTF. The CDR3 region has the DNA TGCGCCAGCAGTGAGACGCCCTCGGGGAAGGTCTATGGCTACACCTTC.

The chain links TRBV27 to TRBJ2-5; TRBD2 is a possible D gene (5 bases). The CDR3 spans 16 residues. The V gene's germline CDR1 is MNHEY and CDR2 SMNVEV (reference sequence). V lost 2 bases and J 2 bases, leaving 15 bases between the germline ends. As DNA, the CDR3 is TGTGCCAGCAGTTTAAGAGGGAGACCTTCTCAAGAGACCCAGTACTTC. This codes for CASSLRGRPSQETQYF.

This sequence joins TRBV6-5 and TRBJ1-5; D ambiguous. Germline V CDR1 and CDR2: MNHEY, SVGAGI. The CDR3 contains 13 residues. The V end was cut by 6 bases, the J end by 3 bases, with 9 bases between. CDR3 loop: CASRQDLNQPQHF. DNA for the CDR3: TGTGCCAGCAGGCAGGACCTCAATCAGCCCCAGCATTTT.